The source of this T cell receptor beta chain is a study of T cell changes during pregnancy in multiple sclerosis. Germline V gene data show CDR1 as LNHDA and CDR2 as SQIVND (reference sequence). The CDR3 runs to 16 residues. V was pared by 5 bases and J by 0 bases, with 16 bases between. Clones were sequenced by immunoSEQ multiplex PCR, and TCRdb holds only the in-frame ones, with some missing. The sample shows about 68,000 clones, roughly 92% of them seen only once. The sequence was collected from a female donor in good health, enrolled as a control in a pregnancy study. The input for sequencing was peripheral blood, taken after pregnancy. The chain couples TRBV19 to TRBJ1-2; tentative D call: TRBD1 (5 bases). The CDR3 DNA is TGTGCCAGTAGTCTACTGACGGGGGGAGCTAACTATGGCTACACCTTC. It translates to CASSLLTGGANYGYTF.